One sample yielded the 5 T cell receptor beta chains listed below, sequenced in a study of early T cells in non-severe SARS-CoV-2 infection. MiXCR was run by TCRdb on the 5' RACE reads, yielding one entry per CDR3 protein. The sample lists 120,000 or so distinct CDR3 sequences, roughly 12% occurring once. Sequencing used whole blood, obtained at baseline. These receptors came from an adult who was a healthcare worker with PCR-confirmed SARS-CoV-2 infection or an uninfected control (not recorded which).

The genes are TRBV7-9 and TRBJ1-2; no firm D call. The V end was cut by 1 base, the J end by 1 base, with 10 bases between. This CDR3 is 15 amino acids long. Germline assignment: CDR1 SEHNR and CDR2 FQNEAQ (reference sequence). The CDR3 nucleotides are TGTGCCAGCAGCTTAGTCCCGGCAAGTAACTATGGCTACACCTTC. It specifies CASSLVPASNYGYTF.

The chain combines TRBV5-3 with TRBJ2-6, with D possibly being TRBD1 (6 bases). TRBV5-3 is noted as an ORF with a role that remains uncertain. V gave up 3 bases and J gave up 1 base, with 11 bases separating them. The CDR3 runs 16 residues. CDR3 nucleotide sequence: TGTGCCAGAAGCTCTCGAACAGGGTCTGGGGCCAACGTCCTGACTTTC. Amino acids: CARSSRTGSGANVLTF.

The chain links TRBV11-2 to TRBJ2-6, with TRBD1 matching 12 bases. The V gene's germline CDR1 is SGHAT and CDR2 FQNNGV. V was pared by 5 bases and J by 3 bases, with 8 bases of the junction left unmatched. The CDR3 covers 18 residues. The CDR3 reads CASSQGQGAPVGANVLTF. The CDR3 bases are TGTGCCAGCAGCCAGGGACAGGGGGCGCCCGTTGGGGCCAACGTCCTGACTTTC.

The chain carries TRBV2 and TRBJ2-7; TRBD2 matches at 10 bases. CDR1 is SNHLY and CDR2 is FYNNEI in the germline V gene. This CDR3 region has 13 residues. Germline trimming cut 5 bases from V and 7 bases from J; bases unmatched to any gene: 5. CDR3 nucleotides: TGTGCCAGCAGTACGGGACTAGCGCGAGAGCAGTACTTC. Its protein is CASSTGLAREQYF.

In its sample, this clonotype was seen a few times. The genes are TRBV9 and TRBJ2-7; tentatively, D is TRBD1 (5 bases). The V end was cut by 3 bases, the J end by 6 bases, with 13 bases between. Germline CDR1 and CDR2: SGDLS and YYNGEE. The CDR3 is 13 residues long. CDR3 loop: CASSGVRAREQYF. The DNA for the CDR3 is TGTGCCAGCAGCGGAGTCAGGGCCCGCGAGCAGTACTTC.